The clone carrying this T cell receptor beta chain was recorded once. Just one base apart from a much larger clone, this may be a read error. The sample belongs to a study of blood T cells in healthy people across ages. The germline V gene encodes CDR1 MNHNY and CDR2 SVGAGI (reference sequence). The CDR3 has 15 residues. A second PCR of roughly 7 to 11 cycles used a sample-barcoded 5' primer and a J-beta primer mix. TCRdb reprocessed the 5' RACE reads via MiXCR and lists one record per CDR3 protein. The sample lists more than 900,000 distinct CDR3 sequences; almost 30% were seen once. This sample was also put to use in a study of T cells of mothers and their children.

The sample taken for sequencing was blood. This sequence was found in a woman aged 40 to 49 in good health. The chain is built from TRBV6-6 and TRBJ2-7; 8 nucleotides line up with TRBD1. The DNA end favors TRBJ2-4, so the J call may be wrong. The CDR3 sequence: CASRKGQGVKGIQYF. Here the CDR3 DNA reads TGTGCCAGCAGAAAAGGACAGGGCGTTAAGGGCATTCAGTACTTC.